The 22 T cell receptor beta chains reported below all come from one sample, sequenced in a study of T-cell reconstitution after alpha-beta-depleted transplantation in children. A library of TCRbeta sequences, prepared with unique molecular identifiers, was generated. TCRdb fed the PCR reads into MiXCR, producing one record per CDR3 protein. Of hundreds of thousands of distinct CDR3 sequences in the sample, around a sixth are singletons; the top ten hold about two fifths. The sequences come from PBMCs, mostly from graft donor cells, collected 360 days after TCRalphabeta/CD19-depleted stem cell transplant. These receptors all stem from a male patient between 2 and 15 years old who had a stem cell transplant for acute lymphoblastic leukemia, so the T cells may come from the graft donor.

This clonotype has a handful of counts. This chain joins TRBV29-1 and TRBJ2-7; the match to TRBD1 covers 8 bases. Losses at the gene ends were 7 bases for V and 0 bases for J; bases not matched to a gene: 8. CDR1 SQVTM and CDR2 ANQGSEA come from the germline V gene. The CDR3 is 14 amino acids. CDR3 sequence reads: CSATGTGGSYEQYF. The CDR3 bases are TGCAGCGCTACCGGGACAGGAGGCTCCTACGAGCAGTACTTC.

In its sample, this clonotype was seen a few times. The gene calls are TRBV6-1 and TRBJ2-7; either TRBD1 or TRBD2 may fit D (5 bases each). Germline V gene data show CDR1 as MNHNS and CDR2 as SASEGT. The CDR3 consists of 17 residues. V was cut by 7 bases and J by 3 bases, with 25 bases left in between. The CDR3 spells CASTPDIGAGNFYEQYF. CDR3 nucleotide sequence: TGTGCCAGCACTCCTGATATAGGGGCGGGTAATTTCTACGAGCAGTACTTC.

V is TRBV4-2 and J is TRBJ2-3; TRBD2 agrees at 7 bases. The germline V gene has CDR1 LGHNA and CDR2 YNFKEQ. After removal of 6 bases from V and 4 bases from J, the junction contained 13 bases not matched to a gene. The CDR3 consists of 16 residues. The DNA for the CDR3 is TGTGCCAGCAGACCCGGAGCGGGGTGGGGAGCAGATACGCAGTATTTT. Translated, it gives CASRPGAGWGADTQYF.

This chain connects TRBV18 to TRBJ2-1; D gene unclear. The CDR3 runs to 12 residues. V was pared by 3 bases and J by 5 bases, with 5 bases between. Germline V lookup: CDR1 KGHSH, CDR2 LQKENI. The CDR3 bases are TGTGCCAGCTCACCGCAGGACAATGAGCAGTTCTTC. Translation gives CASSPQDNEQFF. The full variable domain, rest sourced from reference TRBV18 and TRBJ2-1, is NAGVMQNPRHLVRRRGQEARLRCSPMKGHSHVYWYRQLPEEGLKFMVYLQKENIIDESGMPKERFSAEFPKEGPSILRIQQVVRGDSAAYFCASSPQDNEQFFGPGTRLTVL.

As to this clonotype: A much larger clone differs by one base, so this may be a read error. CDR3 sequence (DNA): TGTGCCAGCTCCGGGACAGGGAACAATCAGCCCCAGCATTTT. This gives the protein CASSGTGNNQPQHF. This sequence joins TRBV19 and TRBJ1-5, with TRBD1 matching over 9 bases. The V and J ends lost 9 bases and 3 bases, in that order; junction bases with no gene match: 6. There are 14 residues in the CDR3. The germline V gene has CDR1 LNHDA and CDR2 SQIVND (reference sequence).

The chain joins TRBV19 to TRBJ2-5, with a weak D call TRBD2 (5 bases). CDR1 LNHDA and CDR2 SQIVND come from the germline V gene (reference sequence). The CDR3 is made up of 13 amino acids. CDR3 in DNA: TGTGCTTGTAGTATAGAGGGTCCAGAGACCCAGTACTTC. Translated: CACSIEGPETQYF. Drawing the rest from reference TRBV19 and TRBJ2-5, the complete variable domain is DGGITQSPKYLFRKEGQNVTLSCEQNLNHDAMYWYRQDPGQGLRLIYYSQIVNDFQKGDIAEGYSVSREKKESFPLTVTSAQKNPTAFYLCACSIEGPETQYFGPGTRLLVL.

The chain is built from TRBV10-1 and TRBJ2-1, with 8 bases fitting TRBD1. Trimming cost V 6 bases and J 6 bases; bases outside gene matches: 7. Germline V CDR1 and CDR2: WNHNN, SYGVQD (reference sequence). This CDR3 has 14 amino acids. CDR3 protein: CASRAGGEGNEQFF. In DNA form, the CDR3 reads TGCGCCAGCAGGGCAGGGGGCGAGGGCAATGAGCAGTTCTTC.

The V and J genes are TRBV11-1 and TRBJ1-1; no clear D gene. The CDR3 spans 15 residues. Trimming stripped 1 base from V and 3 bases from J, with 12 bases between. The V gene's germline CDR1 is SGHAT and CDR2 FQDESV (reference sequence). CDR3 bases: TGTGCCAGCAGCTTAGAGGCAAGCTGGGACACTGAAGCTTTCTTT. Its translation is CASSLEASWDTEAFF. The full variable domain, with the rest looked up from reference TRBV11-1 and TRBJ1-1, is EAEVAQSPRYKITEKSQAVAFWCDPISGHATLYWYRQILGQGPELLVQFQDESVVDDSQLPKDRFSAERLKGVDSTLKIQPAELGDSAMYLCASSLEASWDTEAFFGQGTRLTVV.

This clonotype was observed at least ten times. The rearrangement links TRBV5-1 to TRBJ1-1, with D possibly TRBD1 on 5 matching bases. Germline loops: CDR1 SGHRS, CDR2 YFSETQ. This CDR3 contains 13 residues. Trimming shortened V by 3 bases and J by 1 base, and 7 bases separated the two germline ends. The CDR3 DNA reads TGCGCCAGCAGCTCGGGGGAGAACACTGAAGCTTTCTTT. It yields the protein CASSSGENTEAFF.

The chain recombines TRBV11-3 with TRBJ2-2; D is uncertain. The CDR3 consists of 14 residues. Germline CDR1 reads SGHNT; CDR2 reads YENEEA. Trimming took off 1 base at V and 4 bases at J, with 7 bases between the two ends. CDR3 loop: CASSLAGPTGELFF. In DNA, the CDR3 is TGTGCCAGCAGCTTAGCCGGTCCCACCGGGGAGCTGTTTTTT.

V gene TRBV12-3 or TRBV12-4 combines with J gene TRBJ1-1, with TRBD1 identical over 8 bases. The CDR3 contains 12 residues. With V trimmed by 5 bases and J by 9 bases, 5 bases remained unmatched. The CDR3 loop is CASSEQGAQAFF. The CDR3 coding sequence is TGTGCCAGCAGTGAGCAGGGGGCCCAAGCTTTCTTT.

The chain has TRBV7-6 and TRBJ2-7; 8 nucleotides match TRBD2. CDR3 length: 14 residues. The trim removed 0 bases at V and 4 bases at J, leaving 2 bases unmatched. Germline values: CDR1 SGHVS, CDR2 FNYEAQ. The CDR3 DNA is TGTGCCAGCAGCTTAGCAGCGGGAGTGTACGAGCAGTACTTC. Its translation is CASSLAAGVYEQYF.

Only a few counts were recorded for this clonotype. V usage is TRBV5-1 and J usage is TRBJ2-2, with D possibly called TRBD1 or TRBD2 (7 bases each). The germline gives CDR1 SGHRS, CDR2 YFSETQ. The CDR3 loop spans 16 amino acids. Trimming took off 1 base at V and 3 bases at J, with 13 bases between the two ends. CDR3 DNA: TGCGCCAGCAGCTTGACAGGGGAGGGGGACACCGGGGAGCTGTTTTTT. It codes for CASSLTGEGDTGELFF.

In this sample, this clonotype turned up a few times. The V and J genes are TRBV12-3 or TRBV12-4 and TRBJ2-2, with D perhaps matching TRBD1 or TRBD2 (7 bases each). Trimming removed 5 bases at V and 5 bases at J, with 21 bases between. CDR3 length: 17 residues. The CDR3 protein is CASSRQGSRGRTGELFF. Here the CDR3 DNA reads TGTGCCAGCAGTCGACAGGGCTCGCGGGGGAGGACCGGGGAGCTGTTTTTT.

The CDR3 spells CASSLRKLGLGDSTDTQYF. Written as DNA, the CDR3 is TGTGCCAGCAGTTTACGAAAACTGGGACTAGGGGATAGCACAGATACGCAGTATTTT. The chain uses TRBV28 and TRBJ2-3, with TRBD2 matching over 8 bases. Germline V gives CDR1 MDHEN, CDR2 SYDVKM. The CDR3 is 19 amino acids. V shed 2 bases and J 0 bases; nucleotides not matched to a gene: 13.

The chain employs TRBV2 and TRBJ1-5; 9 bases match TRBD1. The CDR3 consists of 13 residues. V lost 7 bases to trimming and J lost 6 bases; unmatched junction nucleotides: 4. CDR1 is SNHLY, CDR2 FYNNEI, per germline. Here the CDR3 reads CASKRDRVQPQHF. The CDR3 coding sequence is TGTGCCAGCAAGAGGGACAGGGTTCAGCCCCAGCATTTT.

The rearrangement joins TRBV12-3 or TRBV12-4 to TRBJ1-1, with TRBD1 matching 8 bases. This CDR3 region has 15 residues. The J segment lost 2 bases and the V segment lost 4 bases, leaving 6 bases of the junction unmatched. The CDR3 nucleotides are TGTGCCAGCAGTTCCCTAACAGGGGGAAACACTGAAGCTTTCTTT. This translates into CASSSLTGGNTEAFF.

The chain is built from TRBV13 and TRBJ2-1, with D unclear. Per germline, CDR1 PRHDT and CDR2 FYEKMQ (reference sequence). This CDR3 is built from 15 residues. The V and J ends lost 6 bases and 7 bases respectively, with 19 bases between them. The DNA of the CDR3 is TGTGCCAGCAGTTTCCCACGACCCAGCGTAAATGAGCAGTTCTTC. This codes for CASSFPRPSVNEQFF.

This clonotype showed up just a few times. The chain couples TRBV5-1 to TRBJ2-1, with D possibly matching TRBD2 (6 bases). This CDR3 spans 13 amino acids. V lost 6 bases and J lost 7, with 14 bases in between. Germline V gives CDR1 SGHRS, CDR2 YFSETQ. The CDR3 protein is CASNFRGKNEQFF. The DNA of the CDR3 is TGCGCCAGCAACTTCCGGGGGAAAAATGAGCAGTTCTTC.

The chain carries TRBV2 and TRBJ2-1; 13 bases line up with TRBD2. V was pared by 6 bases and J by 8 bases, with 7 bases of the junction left unmatched. This CDR3 region has 15 residues. The germline V gene has CDR1 SNHLY and CDR2 FYNNEI. The CDR3 protein is CASSETSGGADEQFF. CDR3 DNA: TGTGCCAGCAGCGAAACTAGCGGGGGGGCAGATGAGCAGTTCTTC. The entire variable domain, with the rest obtained from reference TRBV2 and TRBJ2-1, is as follows: EPEVTQTPSHQVTQMGQEVILRCVPISNHLYFYWYRQILGQKVEFLVSFYNNEISEKSEIFDDQFSVERPDGSNFTLKIRSTKLEDSAMYFCASSETSGGADEQFFGPGTRLTVL.

This clonotype came up a few times. The chain has TRBV4-3 and TRBJ2-3, with 14 nucleotides matching TRBD2. J gave up 4 bases and V 1 base, and 7 bases lay outside the gene matches. CDR1 is LGHNA and CDR2 is YSLEER in the germline V gene. CDR3 length: 18 residues. As DNA, the CDR3 is TGCGCCAGCAGCCAAGTCGGCCCGGGACTAGCGGGAGCAGATACGCAGTATTTT. Translation gives CASSQVGPGLAGADTQYF.

This clonotype was detected only a few times. The rearrangement uses TRBV11-2 and TRBJ2-6, with 8 bases aligning to TRBD1. CDR3 length equals 19 residues. With V trimmed by 5 bases and J by 0 bases, 12 bases remained unmatched. Germline CDR1 is SGHAT and CDR2 is FQNNGV. This CDR3 is CASSVNQPTGGSGANVLTF. As DNA, the CDR3 is TGTGCCAGCAGCGTAAACCAACCCACAGGGGGCTCTGGGGCCAACGTCCTGACTTTC.